A single sample is the source of the 3 T cell receptor beta chains below, sequenced in a study of shared clonotypes between healthy human individuals. The data were produced by immunoSEQ multiplex PCR, yet TCRdb's version contains in-frame clones alone and is incomplete. The sample shows about 460,000 clones, 77% of them seen only once. Sequenced sample: PBMCs. The receptors were gathered from a woman aged 40 to 49 in good health. Some clones in this sample may be carry-over from other donors' samples.

The chain links TRBV5-1 to TRBJ1-4; no clear D. Trimming shortened V by 1 base and J by 8 bases, and 9 bases separated the two germline ends. The CDR3 has 13 residues. Germline values: CDR1 SGHRS, CDR2 YFSETQ. The CDR3 loop reads CASSLTGPEKLFF. CDR3 nucleotides: TGCGCCAGCAGCTTGACTGGGCCCGAAAAACTGTTTTTT.

This clone was recorded once. V usage is TRBV7-6 and J usage is TRBJ2-1; D possibly corresponds to TRBD2 (5 bases). CDR3 length equals 16 residues. The ends were cut back, 3 bases at V and 3 bases at J, with 15 bases in the middle. Per germline, CDR1 SGHVS and CDR2 FNYEAQ. CDR3 in amino acids: CASSFLAPGVYNEQFF. The DNA of the CDR3 is TGTGCCAGCAGCTTCCTAGCACCCGGAGTCTACAATGAGCAGTTCTTC.

The chain combines TRBV15 with TRBJ2-5; D is uncertain. In germline, CDR1 is LNHNV, CDR2 YYDKDF (reference sequence). The CDR3 contains 14 residues. The V gene lost 1 base and the J gene lost 5 bases, with 11 bases spanning the gap. CDR3 region: CATSRVGSRETQYF. The CDR3 DNA reads as TGTGCCACCAGCAGAGTGGGGTCCCGGGAGACCCAGTACTTC.